The clone carrying this TCR beta chain has more than one count but fewer than ten. In TCRdb, the 5' RACE reads were re-called with MiXCR into one record per CDR3 protein. The table has under 300,000 distinct CDR3 sequences, roughly 10% seen once. The data stem from a study of T-cell memory formation after mild COVID-19. The receptor's source is a young man who had mild COVID-19 (a few samples of this study predate the infection). Cell type and time point are not known. Sequenced input: PBMCs or a T cell subset sorted from them (not recorded which).

CDR3 residues: CASSPLGEGGYTF. The CDR3 DNA sequence: TGTGCCAGCAGCCCCCTAGGTGAGGGAGGCTACACCTTC. The chain recombines TRBV7-3 with TRBJ1-2; D call uncertain. V lost 5 bases and J 8 bases, leaving 15 bases between the germline ends. The CDR3 is 13 residues long. Germline CDR1 SGHTA, CDR2 FQGTGA.